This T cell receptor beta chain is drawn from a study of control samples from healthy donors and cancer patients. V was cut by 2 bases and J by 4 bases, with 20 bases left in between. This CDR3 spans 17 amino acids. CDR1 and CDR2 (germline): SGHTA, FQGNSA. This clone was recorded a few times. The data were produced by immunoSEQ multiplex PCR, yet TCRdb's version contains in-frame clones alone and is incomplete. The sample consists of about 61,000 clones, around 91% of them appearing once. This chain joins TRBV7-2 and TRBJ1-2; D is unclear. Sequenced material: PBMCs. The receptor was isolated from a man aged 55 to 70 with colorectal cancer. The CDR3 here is CASSLTFISAGIYGYTF. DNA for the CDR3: TGTGCCAGCAGCTTAACCTTTATTTCGGCCGGAATCTATGGCTACACCTTC.